One sample yielded the 20 T cell receptor beta chains listed below, sequenced in a study of blood T cell repertoires in COVID-19. Clones were sequenced by immunoSEQ multiplex PCR, and TCRdb holds only the in-frame ones, with some missing. The profile shows about 130,000 clones, around three quarters of them singletons. Input material: peripheral blood. All receptors come from a man aged 40-49 years with active or convalescent COVID-19.

The rearrangement links TRBV7-3 to TRBJ1-2; the D gene is possibly TRBD1 (6 bases). The length of the CDR3 is 15 residues. V shed 1 base and J shed 7 bases, with 16 bases lying between them. Germline V gene lookup returns CDR1 SGHTA and CDR2 FQGTGA. This chain's CDR3 is CASSLRPGGSPGYTF. Written as DNA, the CDR3 is TGTGCCAGCAGCTTAAGGCCGGGGGGCAGTCCTGGCTACACCTTC.

This CDR3 is CASSPRWRGGGYTF. CDR3 bases: TGCGCCAGCAGCCCAAGATGGAGAGGAGGTGGCTACACCTTC. This chain connects TRBV4-1 to TRBJ1-2; D unresolved. V was cut by 4 bases and J by 7 bases, with 16 bases left in between. The germline CDR1 and CDR2 sequences are MGHRA and YSYEKL. This CDR3 spans 14 amino acids.

The chain links TRBV11-3 to TRBJ2-7, with 8 nucleotides matching TRBD2. The CDR3 length is 16 residues. Per germline, CDR1 SGHNT and CDR2 YENEEA. The trim removed 5 bases at V and 2 bases at J, leaving 11 bases unmatched. The CDR3 nucleotides read TGTGCCAGCAGCCCCCTCGGGGGGGGCCTGACCTACGAGCAGTACTTC. Its translation is CASSPLGGGLTYEQYF.

This clone was seen once. V gene TRBV6-5 combines with J gene TRBJ1-2; D not resolved. V lost 3 bases and J 4 bases, leaving 12 bases between the germline ends. The germline V gene encodes CDR1 MNHEY and CDR2 SVGAGI. CDR3 length equals 14 residues. CDR3: CASSYGGPGYGYTF. CDR3 coding DNA: TGTGCCAGCAGTTATGGCGGTCCGGGCTATGGCTACACCTTC.

The chain uses TRBV30 and TRBJ1-4; 8 bases map to TRBD1. With 0 bases clipped from V and 7 bases from J, the junction kept 10 bases outside the gene matches. Per the germline V gene, CDR1 is GTSNPN and CDR2 is SVGIG (reference sequence). The CDR3 extends over 16 amino acids. CDR3 bases: TGTGCCTGGAGTGTAATGAAAGGACAGGGAGTTGAAAAACTGTTTTTT. Translated: CAWSVMKGQGVEKLFF.

The V and J genes are TRBV5-1 and TRBJ2-1, with 11 bases that match TRBD2. V was pared by 0 bases and J by 7 bases, with 3 bases of the junction left unmatched. The V gene's germline CDR1 is SGHRS and CDR2 YFSETQ. The CDR3 sequence is 15 residues long. The CDR3 spells CASSLETSGTNEQFF. The CDR3 DNA follows: TGCGCCAGCAGCTTGGAGACTAGCGGGACGAATGAGCAGTTCTTC.

The chain uses TRBV11-1 and TRBJ1-6, with a tentative D call TRBD1 (6 bases). The V gene's germline CDR1 is SGHAT and CDR2 FQDESV (reference sequence). V shed 4 bases and J shed 5 bases, with 6 bases lying between them. The CDR3 contains 13 residues. The CDR3 loop is CASSWTDNSPLHF. The CDR3 DNA is TGTGCCAGCAGCTGGACAGATAATTCACCCCTCCACTTT.

This chain joins TRBV13 and TRBJ1-2; TRBD1 aligns across 9 bases. The germline CDR1 and CDR2 sequences are PRHDT and FYEKMQ (reference sequence). The junction had 5 bases not matched to a gene; V was cut back by 8 bases and J by 4 bases. This CDR3 has 13 residues. CDR3: CASEDRGGYGYTF. The CDR3 nucleotides read TGTGCCAGCGAAGACAGGGGGGGCTATGGCTACACCTTC.

The gene calls are TRBV5-6 and TRBJ1-1; 7 bases fit TRBD1. Germline V gene data show CDR1 as SGHDT and CDR2 as YYEEEE. V gave up 4 bases and J gave up 0 bases; unmatched junction bases: 9. The CDR3 spans 16 residues. This chain's CDR3 is CASSRDSRGVNTEAFF. The CDR3, as DNA: TGTGCCAGCAGCAGGGACTCCAGGGGGGTGAACACTGAAGCTTTCTTT.

This clone showed up just a few times. The chain has TRBV6-4 and TRBJ1-1, with 7 positions matching TRBD1. With 6 bases clipped from V and 2 bases from J, the junction kept 9 bases outside the gene matches. This CDR3 spans 15 amino acids. The germline V gene has CDR1 MRHNA and CDR2 SNTAGT. The CDR3 here is CASRSTGALNTEAFF. In DNA form, the CDR3 reads TGTGCCAGCAGGAGCACAGGGGCCCTTAACACTGAAGCTTTCTTT.

This sequence joins TRBV30 and TRBJ1-1, with D tentatively TRBD1 (5 bases). Between the trimmed V and J ends, which lost 0 bases and 4 bases, there was a span of 9 bases. Germline CDR1 and CDR2: GTSNPN and SVGIG (reference sequence). There are 13 residues in the CDR3. The CDR3 nucleotides read TGTGCCTGGAGTGTACACGGGGGCACTGAAGCTTTCTTT. Translated: CAWSVHGGTEAFF.

The gene calls are TRBV4-2 and TRBJ2-7, with 9 nucleotides matching TRBD2. The V gene end was trimmed by 4 bases and the J gene end by 4 bases; junction bases not matched to a gene: 8. This CDR3 is built from 15 residues. Germline values: CDR1 LGHNA, CDR2 YNFKEQ. CDR3: CASSLPQAGGYEQYF. The CDR3 region has the DNA TGTGCCAGCAGCCTCCCCCAAGCGGGGGGATACGAGCAGTACTTC.

The CDR3 DNA is TGCGCCAGCAGTGAGTCAAGATTAGCGGGAGGCGAGCAGTACTTC. Translation gives CASSESRLAGGEQYF. This sequence joins TRBV10-1 and TRBJ2-7; the match to TRBD2 covers 10 bases. Germline lookup yields CDR1 WNHNN and CDR2 SYGVQD (reference sequence). The CDR3 is 15 residues long. V lost 0 bases and J lost 6; bases outside the gene matches: 5.

The chain couples TRBV18 to TRBJ2-7; TRBD1 agrees at 9 bases. The CDR3 length is 14 residues. Looked up from germline, CDR1 is KGHSH and CDR2 is LQKENI. V lost 6 bases and J lost 5; bases outside the gene matches: 8. CDR3 sequence reads: CASSGDRARNEQYF. CDR3 nucleotides: TGTGCCAGCTCGGGGGACAGGGCTCGGAACGAGCAGTACTTC.

The V and J genes are TRBV18 and TRBJ1-5; D remains ambiguous. The V gene's germline CDR1 is KGHSH and CDR2 LQKENI. The CDR3 runs to 14 residues. V gave up 6 bases and J gave up 6 bases, with 15 bases separating them. The CDR3 nucleotides are TGTGCCAGCTCGTCAGGCGGGGTAGGTCAGCCCCAGCATTTT. Amino acid sequence: CASSSGGVGQPQHF.

The chain couples TRBV7-8 to TRBJ1-5; 8 nucleotides agree with TRBD1. From germline, CDR1 is SGHVS and CDR2 FQNEAQ. The CDR3 loop spans 15 amino acids. V was pared by 0 bases and J by 7 bases, with 5 bases of the junction left unmatched. CDR3 coding DNA: TGTGCCAGCAGCTTAGCGCGGACAGGGCTACAGCCCCAGCATTTT. This translates into CASSLARTGLQPQHF.

The rearrangement uses TRBV6-6 and TRBJ1-1; D uncertain. The length of the CDR3 is 14 residues. Germline lookup yields CDR1 MNHNY and CDR2 SVGAGI (reference sequence). V was pared by 2 bases and J by 1 base, with 8 bases between. CDR3 amino acids: CASSYPEGNTEAFF. CDR3 bases: TGTGCCAGCAGTTACCCCGAGGGGAACACTGAAGCTTTCTTT.

The rearrangement joins TRBV28 to TRBJ1-6; D might be TRBD1 (6 bases). Germline V gives CDR1 MDHEN, CDR2 SYDVKM. V lost 3 bases to trimming and J lost 9 bases, with 12 bases between them. This CDR3 region has 14 residues. The CDR3 DNA follows: TGTGCCAGCAGTTTCCGGGACAAGACTTCACCCCTCCACTTT. Protein product: CASSFRDKTSPLHF.

The rearrangement uses TRBV5-5 and TRBJ2-5; D perhaps matches TRBD2 (8 bases). Germline V gene data show CDR1 as SGHKS and CDR2 as YYEKEE (reference sequence). V lost 4 bases to trimming and J lost 5 bases, with 18 bases between them. The CDR3 is made up of 15 amino acids. The CDR3 nucleotides read TGTGCCAGCAGCACTACCGGGGGGGACAGCGAGACCCAGTACTTC. It translates to CASSTTGGDSETQYF.

This chain links TRBV11-1 with TRBJ2-1; 8 bases line up with TRBD1. The CDR3 has 15 amino acids. The V gene's germline CDR1 is SGHAT and CDR2 FQDESV (reference sequence). With 2 bases clipped from V and 1 base from J, the junction kept 1 base outside the gene matches. CDR3 bases: TGTGCCAGCAGCTTACGGACAGGGTCCTACAATGAGCAGTTCTTC. Translating it yields CASSLRTGSYNEQFF.